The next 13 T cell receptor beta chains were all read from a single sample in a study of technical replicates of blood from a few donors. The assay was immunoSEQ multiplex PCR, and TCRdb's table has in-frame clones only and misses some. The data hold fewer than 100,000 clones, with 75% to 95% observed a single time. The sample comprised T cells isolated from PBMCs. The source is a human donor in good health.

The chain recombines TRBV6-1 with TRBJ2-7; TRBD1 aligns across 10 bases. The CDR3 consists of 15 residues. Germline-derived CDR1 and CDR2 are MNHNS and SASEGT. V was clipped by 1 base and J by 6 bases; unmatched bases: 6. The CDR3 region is CASSEEWDRGSEQYF. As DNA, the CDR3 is TGTGCCAGCAGTGAAGAATGGGACAGGGGTTCCGAGCAGTACTTC.

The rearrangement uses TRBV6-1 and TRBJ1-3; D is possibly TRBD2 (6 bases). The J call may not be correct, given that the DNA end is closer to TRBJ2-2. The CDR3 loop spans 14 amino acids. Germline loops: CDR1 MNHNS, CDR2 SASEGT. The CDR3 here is CASRGTSNTGELFF. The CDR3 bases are TGTGCCAGCAGGGGGACTTCGAACACCGGGGAGCTGTTTTTT.

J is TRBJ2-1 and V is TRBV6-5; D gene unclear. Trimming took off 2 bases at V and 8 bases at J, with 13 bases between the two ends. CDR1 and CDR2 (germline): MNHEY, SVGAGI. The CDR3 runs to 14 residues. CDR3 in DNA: TGTGCCAGCAGTTACGATGGCAGGTGGGATGAGCAGTTCTTC. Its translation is CASSYDGRWDEQFF.

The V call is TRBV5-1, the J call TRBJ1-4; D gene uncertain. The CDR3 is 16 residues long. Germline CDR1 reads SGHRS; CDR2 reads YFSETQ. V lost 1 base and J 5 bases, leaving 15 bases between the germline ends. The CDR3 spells CASSLKNGRMNEKLFF. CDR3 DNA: TGCGCCAGCAGCTTGAAGAATGGCAGGATGAATGAAAAACTGTTTTTT.

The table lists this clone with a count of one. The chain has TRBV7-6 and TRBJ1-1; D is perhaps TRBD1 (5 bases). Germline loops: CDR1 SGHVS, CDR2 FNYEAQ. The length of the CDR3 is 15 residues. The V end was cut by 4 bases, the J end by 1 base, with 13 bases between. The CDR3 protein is CASSSSQGENTEAFF. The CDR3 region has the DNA TGTGCCAGCAGCTCCTCGCAGGGTGAGAACACTGAAGCTTTCTTT.

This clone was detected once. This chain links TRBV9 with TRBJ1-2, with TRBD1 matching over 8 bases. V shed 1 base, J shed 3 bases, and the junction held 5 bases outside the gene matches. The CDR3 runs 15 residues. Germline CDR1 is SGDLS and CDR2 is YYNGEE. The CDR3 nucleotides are TGTGCCAGCAGCGTATCGGACAGGGCATACTATGGCTACACCTTC. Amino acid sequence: CASSVSDRAYYGYTF.

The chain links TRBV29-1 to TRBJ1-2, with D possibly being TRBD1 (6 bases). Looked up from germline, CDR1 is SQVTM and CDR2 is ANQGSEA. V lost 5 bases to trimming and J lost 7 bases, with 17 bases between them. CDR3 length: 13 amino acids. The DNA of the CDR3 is TGCAGCGTTACCGAGGGAGGGGGTGGTGGCTACACCTTC. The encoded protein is CSVTEGGGGGYTF.

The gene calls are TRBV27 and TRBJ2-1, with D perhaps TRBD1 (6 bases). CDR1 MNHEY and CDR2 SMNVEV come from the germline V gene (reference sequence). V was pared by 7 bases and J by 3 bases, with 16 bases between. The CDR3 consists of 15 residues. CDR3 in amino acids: CASNAGTPLYNEQFF. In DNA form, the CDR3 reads TGTGCCAGCAACGCCGGGACACCTCTCTACAATGAGCAGTTCTTC.

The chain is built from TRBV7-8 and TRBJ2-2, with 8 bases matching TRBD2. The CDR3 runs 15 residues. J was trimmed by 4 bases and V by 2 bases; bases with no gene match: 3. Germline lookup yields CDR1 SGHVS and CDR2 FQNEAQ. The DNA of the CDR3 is TGTGCCAGCAGCTTAAGGACTAGCCCCACCGGGGAGCTGTTTTTT. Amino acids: CASSLRTSPTGELFF.

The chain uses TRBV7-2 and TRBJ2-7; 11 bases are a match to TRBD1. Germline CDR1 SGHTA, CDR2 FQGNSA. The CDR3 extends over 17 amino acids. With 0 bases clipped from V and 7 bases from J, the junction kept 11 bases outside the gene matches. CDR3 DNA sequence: TGTGCCAGCAGCTTAGCGGCCACCCGGGACAGGGGGTATGAGCAGTACTTC. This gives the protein CASSLAATRDRGYEQYF.

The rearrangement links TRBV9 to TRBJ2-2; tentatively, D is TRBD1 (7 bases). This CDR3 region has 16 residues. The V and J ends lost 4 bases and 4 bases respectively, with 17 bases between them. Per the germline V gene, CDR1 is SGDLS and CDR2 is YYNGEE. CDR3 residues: CASSPGGTPGTGELFF. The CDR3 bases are TGTGCCAGCAGCCCAGGGGGGACACCTGGCACCGGGGAGCTGTTTTTT.

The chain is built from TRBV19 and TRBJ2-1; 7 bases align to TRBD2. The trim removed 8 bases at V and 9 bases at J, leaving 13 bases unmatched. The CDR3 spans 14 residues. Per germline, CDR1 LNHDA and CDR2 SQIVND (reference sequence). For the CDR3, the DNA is TGTGCCAGTCGCGGGAGCGCCGGGGGAAGTGAGCAGTTCTTC. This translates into CASRGSAGGSEQFF.

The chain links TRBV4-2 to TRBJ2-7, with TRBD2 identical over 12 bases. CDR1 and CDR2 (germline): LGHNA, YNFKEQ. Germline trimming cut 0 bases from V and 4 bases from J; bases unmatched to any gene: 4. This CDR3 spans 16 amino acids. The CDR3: CASSQETSGSLYEQYF. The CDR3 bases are TGTGCCAGCAGCCAAGAGACTAGCGGGAGTTTGTACGAGCAGTACTTC.